This T cell receptor beta chain was obtained from a study of blood T cell repertoires in COVID-19. Study information: Researchers got acute and convalescent COVID-19 samples from the United States, Italy and Spain. The cDNA or gDNA used as material had been derived from T cells, B-cell-depleted T cells, or PBMCs.

Germline V CDR1 and CDR2: MDHEN, SYDVKM. This CDR3 has 13 amino acids. Trimming left V 4 bases short and J 13 bases short, with 16 bases between. How the authors handled the data: For nucleated cells, counts were estimated from reference gene primer amplification. Assay: immunoSEQ multiplex PCR; the TCRdb copy retains only in-frame clones and omits some. D and trimming were read from the DNA, whereas the V and J calls and clone size are those reported in that table. This table has a few hundred thousand clones, approximately 86% appearing once. The TCR originated in a man aged 18 to 30 with active or convalescent COVID-19. The V and J genes are TRBV28 and TRBJ1-4; D is undetermined. The specimen was peripheral blood. The CDR3 DNA reads as TGTGCCAGCAGTTCATCGTGGCCTCCTGGACTGTTTTTT. Translated: CASSSSWPPGLFF.